This TCR beta chain was observed in a study of T cell repertoires in cytomegalovirus infection. Background on the study: It was recently identified HLA-C-restricted and well-studied HLA-B-restricted CMV epitopes that the study used. Public signatures in TCR beta pointed to CMV infection and matching HLA type.

In the case of this clonotype: Antigen specificity is unknown.

Findings of the study overall: Based on cumulative public TCR beta family frequency, carriers of CMV plus the relevant HLA were identified. It was HLA-C-restricted CMV-specific TCR beta clonotypes that dominated the response ex vivo.

TCRdb itself ran the reads through MiXCR, one entry per CDR3 protein. The sample lists approximately 1,000,000 distinct CDR3 sequences; approximately 30% were seen once. The origin of this receptor is a human donor in good health (CMV status not recorded). Some clones in this sample may be carry-over from other donors' samples. Sequencing used cultured CD8+ T cells from PBMCs, obtained from culture after CMV antigen stimulation.

The CDR3 is CASSVGGPGEAFF. The CDR3 nucleotides read TGTGCCAGCAGTGTAGGGGGACCCGGTGAAGCTTTCTTT. The V and J genes are TRBV27 and TRBJ1-1, with a tentative D call TRBD1 (6 bases). The V gene lost 5 bases and the J gene lost 7 bases, with 14 bases spanning the gap. Germline V lookup: CDR1 MNHEY, CDR2 SMNVEV (reference sequence). This CDR3 is 13 amino acids long.